Sequencing of this T cell receptor beta chain was carried out in a study of blood T cell repertoires in COVID-19. Study as a whole: Sites across the United States, Italy and Spain contributed samples from acute and convalescent COVID-19. Sources were T cells, B-cell-depleted T cells, or PBMCs; the material itself was cDNA or gDNA.

Sequenced by immunoSEQ multiplex PCR; TCRdb stores in-frame clones only, minus some. The table has fewer than 250,000 clones, over 80% seen once. The sequencing sample was made of peripheral blood. The TCR originated in a human donor in a cohort sampled during active COVID-19.

CDR3 amino acids: CASSHLGGSTHGYTF. CDR3 in DNA: TGTGCCAGCAGCCACTTGGGGGGATCCACCCACGGCTACACCTTC. This chain uses TRBV14 with TRBJ1-2; tentative D call: TRBD1 (5 bases). The CDR3 has 15 residues. V was shortened by 3 bases and J by 8 bases, with 19 bases between the two germline ends. The germline CDR1 and CDR2 sequences are SGHDN and FVKESK.